The 10 T cell receptor beta chains presented below share a single source sample, sequenced in a study of radiotherapy plus CTLA-4 blockade in lung cancer. Method: immunoSEQ multiplex PCR; TCRdb's copy keeps in-frame clones and lacks some. In the table there are 110,000 or so clones, 78% of which are singletons. The sequenced sample was peripheral blood, obtained from a patient treated with radiotherapy plus ipilimumab. These receptors were taken from a human donor with non-small cell lung cancer who had a partial response to radiotherapy plus ipilimumab.

V usage is TRBV28 and J usage is TRBJ1-1, with D perhaps matching TRBD1 (6 bases). The CDR3 has 15 residues. Between the trimmed V and J ends, which lost 6 bases and 1 base, there was a span of 15 bases. Germline CDR1 reads MDHEN; CDR2 reads SYDVKM. The CDR3 reads CASRREGGKNTEAFF. The CDR3 coding sequence is TGTGCCAGCAGGCGGGAGGGGGGAAAGAACACTGAAGCTTTCTTT.

This chain connects TRBV10-2 to TRBJ2-4; D call uncertain. V dropped 0 bases and J dropped 0 bases, with 6 bases sitting between them. CDR1 is WSHSY and CDR2 is SAAADI in the germline V gene. The CDR3 has 15 amino acids. The CDR3: CASSESLLAKNIQYF. CDR3 in DNA: TGCGCCAGCAGTGAGTCATTACTAGCCAAAAACATTCAGTACTTC.

By proportion, this clone is medium-sized. This chain uses TRBV7-6 with TRBJ2-1, with TRBD2 matching 8 bases. The CDR3 is 17 amino acids. J lost 7 bases, V lost 1 base, and 12 bases had no gene match. CDR1 is SGHVS, CDR2 FNYEAQ, per germline. The CDR3 protein is CASSLVEAGAPRNEQFF. The CDR3 bases are TGTGCCAGCAGCTTAGTGGAAGCGGGAGCCCCCAGGAATGAGCAGTTCTTC.

This clone has only one observation. The CDR3 DNA follows: TGTGCCAGCGCACGACAGGACCCTGGGGCCAACGTCCTGACTTTC. Amino acid sequence: CASARQDPGANVLTF. V and J are TRBV2 and TRBJ2-6, with D possibly matching TRBD1 (6 bases). CDR3 length equals 15 residues. The germline V and J ends were trimmed by 8 bases and 2 bases, with 13 bases remaining between them. Germline values: CDR1 SNHLY, CDR2 FYNNEI.

This chain connects TRBV4-3 to TRBJ2-7; 7 nucleotides agree with TRBD1. Germline-derived CDR1 and CDR2 are LGHNA and YSLEER. V trimming: 3 bases; J trimming: 3 bases; junction bases outside the gene matches: 2. The CDR3 length is 13 residues. The CDR3 sequence is CASSQGDSYEQYV. The CDR3 bases are TGCGCCAGCAGCCAGGGGGACAGCTACGAGCAGTACGTC.

This clone came up once. V and J are TRBV28 and TRBJ2-3; D might be TRBD2 (5 bases). The germline V and J ends were trimmed by 3 bases and 0 bases, with 7 bases remaining between them. Per germline, CDR1 MDHEN and CDR2 SYDVKM. This CDR3 has 14 residues. CDR3 nucleotides: TGTGCCAGCAGTTTTGTAGCGAGCACAGATACGCAGTATTTT. This sequence encodes CASSFVASTDTQYF.

The sample holds a few counts of this clone. V and J are TRBV6-6 and TRBJ1-1; possibly TRBD1 for D (6 bases). Germline CDR1 and CDR2: MNHNY and SVGAGI (reference sequence). V gave up 6 bases and J gave up 10 bases, with 18 bases separating them. CDR3 length equals 13 residues. In nucleotides, the CDR3 is TGTGCCAGCAGGGAGGACAGTCCCCCAAGAGCTTTCTTT. Translation gives CASREDSPPRAFF.

V is TRBV5-4 and J is TRBJ1-3; D is unclear. V was cut by 0 bases and J by 1 base, with 5 bases left in between. Germline V gene lookup returns CDR1 SGHNT and CDR2 YYREEE (reference sequence). The CDR3 is 14 amino acids. This chain's CDR3 is CASSLEQSGNTIYF. CDR3 DNA: TGTGCCAGCAGCTTGGAACAATCTGGAAACACCATATATTTT. Full variable domain (missing parts from reference TRBV5-4 and TRBJ1-3): ETGVTQSPTHLIKTRGQQVTLRCSSQSGHNTVSWYQQALGQGPQFIFQYYREEENGRGNFPPRFSGLQFPNYSSELNVNALELDDSALYLCASSLEQSGNTIYFGEGSWLTVV.

The rearrangement joins TRBV15 to TRBJ1-2; TRBD1 might be the D (6 bases). The germline V and J ends were trimmed by 5 bases and 8 bases, with 15 bases remaining between them. This CDR3 contains 13 residues. Germline V CDR1 and CDR2: LNHNV, YYDKDF (reference sequence). The DNA of the CDR3 is TGTGCCACCAGCCGGACCGGGGGGGGCGGCTACACCTTC. Amino acid sequence: CATSRTGGGGYTF.

V and J are TRBV19 and TRBJ2-7; D is ambiguous. The CDR3 totals 16 residues. Per the germline V gene, CDR1 is LNHDA and CDR2 is SQIVND (reference sequence). Trimming took 5 bases from V and 3 from J, leaving 20 bases between them. In DNA, the CDR3 is TGTGCCAGTAGTCCAGCGAAAAAGAACATCTTCTACGAGCAGTACTTC. Residues: CASSPAKKNIFYEQYF.